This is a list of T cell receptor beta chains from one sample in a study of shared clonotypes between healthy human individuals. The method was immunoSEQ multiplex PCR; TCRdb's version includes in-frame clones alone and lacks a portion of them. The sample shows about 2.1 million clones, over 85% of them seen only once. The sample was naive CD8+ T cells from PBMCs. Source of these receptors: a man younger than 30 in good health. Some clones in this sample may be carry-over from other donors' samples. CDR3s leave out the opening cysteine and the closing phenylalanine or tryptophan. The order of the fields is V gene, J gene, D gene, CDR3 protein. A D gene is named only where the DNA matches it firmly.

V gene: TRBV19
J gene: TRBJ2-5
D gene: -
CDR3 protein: ASSPFAKEETQY

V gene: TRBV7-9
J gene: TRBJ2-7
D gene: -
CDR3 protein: ASSLGAGIYEQY

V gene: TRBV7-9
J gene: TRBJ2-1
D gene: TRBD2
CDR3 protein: ASSPMPTSGVYNEQF

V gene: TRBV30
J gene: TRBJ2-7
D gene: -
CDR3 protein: AWSVLGGVEQY

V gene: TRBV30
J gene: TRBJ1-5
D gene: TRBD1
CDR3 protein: AWSVNQGGNQPQH

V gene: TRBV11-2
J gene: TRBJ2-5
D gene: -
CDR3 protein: ASSLPGQETQY

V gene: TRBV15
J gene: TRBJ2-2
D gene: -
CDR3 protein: ATSSQRAPNTGELF

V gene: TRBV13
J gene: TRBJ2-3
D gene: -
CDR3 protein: ASSLTGDTQY

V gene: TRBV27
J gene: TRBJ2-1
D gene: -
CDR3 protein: ASTSSYNEQF

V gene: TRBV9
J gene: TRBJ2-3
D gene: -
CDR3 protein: ASSPREGDTDTQY

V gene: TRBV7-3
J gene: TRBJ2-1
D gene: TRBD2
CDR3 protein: ASSLDGTSTYNEQF

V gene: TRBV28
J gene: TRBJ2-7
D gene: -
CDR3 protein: ASSPNFLYEQY

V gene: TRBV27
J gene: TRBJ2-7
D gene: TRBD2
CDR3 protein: ASSVAGEGVNEQY

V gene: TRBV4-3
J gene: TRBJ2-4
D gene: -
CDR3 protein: ASSQGSGEPTIQY

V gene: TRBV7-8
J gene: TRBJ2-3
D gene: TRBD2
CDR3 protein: ASSERLAGGADTQY

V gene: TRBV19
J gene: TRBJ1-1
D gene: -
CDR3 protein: ASTHRATPNTEAF